The 3 T cell receptor beta chains reported below all come from one sample, sequenced in a study of Graves' ophthalmopathy and Graves' hyperthyroidism. Amplification targeted the TCR beta CDR3 regions, with RNA transcripts as the source material. The library came from an HTBI-primed first-round RT-PCR and a second-round multiplex PCR. TCRdb re-derived calls from the multiplex PCR reads in MiXCR, one entry per CDR3 protein. In the table there are hundreds of thousands of distinct CDR3 sequences, approximately 15% of which are singletons. The sequenced sample consisted of blood. The receptors stem from a woman aged 25 to 39 with Graves' ophthalmopathy.

With regard to this clonotype: Since a much larger clone is just one base distant, this may be a read error. The rearrangement links TRBV11-1 to TRBJ1-5, with TRBD1 matching 10 bases. Germline CDR1 reads SGHAT; CDR2 reads FQDESV (reference sequence). The CDR3 totals 18 residues. The DNA of the CDR3 is TGTGCCAGCAACTTAACGCCGCGGGACAGGGGTGTGTGCCAGCCCCAGCATTTT. Its translation: CASNLTPRDRGVCQPQHF.

The rearrangement links TRBV10-3 to TRBJ1-5, with a possible D match to TRBD1 (6 bases). The CDR3 spans 14 residues. Germline V CDR1 and CDR2: ENHRY, SYGVKD. Trimming stripped 4 bases from V and 3 bases from J, with 10 bases between. In nucleotides, the CDR3 is TGTGCCATCAGTGGAACAGGGTCCAATCAGCCCCAGCATTTT. Its protein product is CAISGTGSNQPQHF.

This clonotype was found many times. The V and J genes are TRBV6-1 and TRBJ1-3; the D is unclear. The ends were cut back, 6 bases at V and 0 bases at J, with 12 bases in the middle. This CDR3 region has 15 residues. The germline V gene has CDR1 MNHNS and CDR2 SASEGT. DNA of the CDR3: TGTGCCAGCAGACGCCACATTGCCTCTGGAAACACCATATATTTT. The encoded protein is CASRRHIASGNTIYF.